Described below is a single T cell receptor beta chain sequence and its context. The data derive from a study of blood T cell repertoires in COVID-19. The overall study: Samples taken during acute and convalescent COVID-19 were collected in the United States, Italy and Spain. Sources were T cells, B-cell-depleted T cells, or PBMCs; the material itself was cDNA or gDNA.

Germline V gene data show CDR1 as SNHLY and CDR2 as FYNNEI. CDR3 length: 11 residues. V lost 1 base, J lost 9 bases, and 4 bases lay in between. The authors' processing: Amplified reference gene primers provided the basis for estimating nucleated cell counts. Assay: immunoSEQ multiplex PCR; the TCRdb copy retains only in-frame clones and omits some. V, J and clone size were drawn from that table, and D and trimming were deduced from the DNA. Among some 280,000 clones listed, just over 85% were seen once. The rearrangement joins TRBV2 to TRBJ1-5; D is uncertain. Sequenced sample: peripheral blood. This TCR was recovered from a woman between 25 and 40 years old with active or convalescent COVID-19. The CDR3 spells CASSEGLPQHF. In DNA, the CDR3 is TGTGCCAGCAGTGAAGGTCTGCCCCAGCATTTT.